The T cell receptor beta chain under discussion was sequenced for a study of OX40 agonist ivuxolimab in advanced cancers. Study details: The patients' treatment was ivuxolimab, an agonistic anti-OX40 (CD134) antibody. The group had a mean age of about 64 years, ranged from about 23 to 85, and was 80% to 90% male. Three patients had partial responses: one hepatocellular carcinoma, two cutaneous melanoma.

The CDR3 covers 14 residues. V was pared by 6 bases and J by 0 bases, with 12 bases between. CDR1 is MNHNS and CDR2 is SASEGT in the germline V gene. Here immunoSEQ multiplex PCR was the method, and the copy in TCRdb shows in-frame clones only, minus some. The sample lists under 80,000 clones, roughly 87% occurring once. The investigators sampled blood at baseline, at cycle 4 day 1, and at cycle 7 day 1. The receptor was isolated from an adult with an advanced solid tumor such as melanoma, head and neck, liver or kidney cancer. The sequencing here drew on CD4+ or CD8+ T cells sorted from blood, taken in a trial of the OX40 agonist ivuxolimab. J is TRBJ2-7 and V is TRBV6-1, with no clear D. The CDR3 nucleotides are TGTGCCAGCAGAGTTACGGACGGCTCCTACGAGCAGTACTTC. Encoded protein: CASRVTDGSYEQYF.